This TCR beta chain stems from a study of OX40 agonist ivuxolimab in advanced cancers. On the study more broadly: The treatment was a fully human IgG2 OX40 agonist, ivuxolimab. Study outcomes and limitations: There was clonal expansion of CD4+ and CD8+ blood T cells by week 6 at 0.1 to 3.0 mg/kg. The 0.1-3.0 mg/kg partial responders had among the lowest clonal expansion. Expanded clones tended on average to be more numerous among CD8+ T cells than CD4+.

This CDR3 has 14 residues. CDR1 is MNHNS and CDR2 is SASEGT in the germline V gene. The V gene end was trimmed by 7 bases and the J gene end by 7 bases; junction bases not matched to a gene: 11. Profiled with immunoSEQ multiplex PCR; TCRdb holds only in-frame clones, not every one. The sample consists of tens of thousands of clones, approximately 92% of them appearing once. This clone was observed once. Its specificity is unknown. The rearrangement joins TRBV6-1 to TRBJ1-2; 8 nucleotides line up with TRBD1. The TCR comes from an adult with an advanced solid tumor such as melanoma, head and neck, liver or kidney cancer. The specimen comprised CD4+ or CD8+ T cells sorted from blood, sampled in a trial of the OX40 agonist ivuxolimab. CDR3 protein: CASIPGQDEGGYTF. In DNA, the CDR3 is TGTGCCAGCATCCCGGGACAGGACGAGGGTGGCTACACCTTC.